These 21 T cell receptor beta chains were all obtained from the same sample, sequenced in a study of T cells in Graves' hyperthyroidism and ophthalmopathy. TCR beta CDR3 regions were amplified from RNA transcripts. The study used the HTBI primer set for a first-round RT-PCR of the TCR CDR3. Via MiXCR, TCRdb re-called the multiplex PCR reads, giving one row per CDR3 protein. The sample records about 700,000 distinct CDR3 sequences, less than 15% being singletons. Source material: blood. Every receptor here comes from a woman aged 18-30 years with Graves' hyperthyroidism.

This clonotype showed up many times. The V and J genes are TRBV20-1 and TRBJ2-5; 9 nucleotides line up with TRBD1. The length of the CDR3 is 12 residues. CDR1 is DFQATT, CDR2 SNEGSKA, per germline (reference sequence). After removal of 6 bases from V and 6 bases from J, the junction contained 5 bases not matched to a gene. CDR3 protein: CSARDRVQTQYF. The DNA for the CDR3 is TGCAGTGCCCGGGACAGGGTGCAGACCCAGTACTTC.

On this clonotype: This CDR3 fails to terminate in the conserved phenylalanine or tryptophan, so it likely reflects a read error. For the CDR3, the DNA is TGTGCCAGCAGCCGCGCCTCACCCCTCCACCTT. Its protein product is CASSRASPLHL. This chain joins TRBV12-3 or TRBV12-4 and TRBJ1-6, with unresolved D. The germline V and J ends were trimmed by 6 bases and 10 bases, with 7 bases remaining between them. This CDR3 region has 11 residues.

Many counts were recorded for this clonotype. V is TRBV24-1 and J is TRBJ2-5, with TRBD2 matching 9 bases. Germline V gene sequence: CDR1 KGHDR, CDR2 SFDVKD. Unmatched junction bases numbered 11, after V lost 12 bases and J lost 4 bases. The CDR3 spans 14 residues. CDR3 in amino acids: CAAGAGGPGETQYF. CDR3 DNA sequence: TGTGCCGCTGGGGCGGGAGGGCCGGGAGAGACCCAGTACTTC.

In this sample, this clonotype turned up many times. The CDR3 loop reads CASSLEGAYQETQYF. The CDR3 DNA sequence: TGTGCCAGCAGTTTGGAGGGGGCGTACCAAGAGACCCAGTACTTC. The J gene is TRBJ2-5, the V gene TRBV28, with D tentatively TRBD1 (7 bases). Germline CDR1 reads MDHEN; CDR2 reads SYDVKM. CDR3 length equals 15 residues. Trimming left V 3 bases short and J 0 bases short, with 11 bases between. Drawing the rest from reference TRBV28 and TRBJ2-5, the complete variable domain is DVKVTQSSRYLVKRTGEKVFLECVQDMDHENMFWYRQDPGLGLRLIYFSYDVKMKEKGDIPEGYSVSREKKERFSLILESASTNQTSMYLCASSLEGAYQETQYFGPGTRLLVL.

This clonotype appeared many times. The gene calls are TRBV20-1 and TRBJ2-5; D gene ambiguous. CDR3 length: 16 amino acids. The ends were cut back, 1 base at V and 2 bases at J, with 17 bases in the middle. Germline V CDR1 and CDR2: DFQATT, SNEGSKA (reference sequence). Here the CDR3 reads CSARGSAAILQETQYF. CDR3 DNA: TGCAGTGCTAGAGGCTCGGCAGCCATATTACAAGAGACCCAGTACTTC.

Ten or more counts support this clonotype. The genes are TRBV5-5 and TRBJ1-2, with a tentative D call TRBD1 (6 bases). The V end was cut by 2 bases, the J end by 4 bases, with 18 bases between. The CDR3 is 16 residues long. Germline values: CDR1 SGHKS, CDR2 YYEKEE (reference sequence). CDR3: CASSFSSGRGSYGYTF. CDR3 nucleotide sequence: TGTGCCAGCAGCTTCTCGTCTGGCAGGGGTAGCTATGGCTACACCTTC.

This clonotype was observed many times. CDR3 in DNA: TGTGCCAGCAGCGTCCAGGGTCTAACCGAAGCTTTCTTT. Translated: CASSVQGLTEAFF. This rearrangement joins TRBV28 to TRBJ1-1; maybe TRBD1 (5 bases). Trimming took 6 bases from V and 8 from J, leaving 16 bases between them. The CDR3 contains 13 residues. Germline loops: CDR1 MDHEN, CDR2 SYDVKM.

There are a few counts of this clonotype. The rearrangement uses TRBV28 and TRBJ2-1; the D is unclear. This CDR3 is 14 amino acids long. Deletions cut 2 bases from V and 4 bases from J, with 9 bases between. Germline CDR1 is MDHEN and CDR2 is SYDVKM. The CDR3 DNA follows: TGTGCCAGCAGTTTAAGGGCCGAGTACAATGAGCAGTTCTTC. This translates into CASSLRAEYNEQFF.

The V and J genes are TRBV24-1 and TRBJ2-1, with 10 nucleotides matching TRBD2. This CDR3 is built from 14 residues. V shed 6 bases, J shed 8 bases, and the junction held 6 bases outside the gene matches. CDR1 and CDR2 (germline): KGHDR, SFDVKD. The CDR3: CATSFSSGSDEQFF. For the CDR3, the DNA is TGTGCCACCAGTTTCTCTAGCGGGAGCGATGAGCAGTTCTTC.

The V gene is TRBV4-1, the J gene TRBJ2-7; D remains unclear. Trimming shortened V by 1 base and J by 6 bases, and 10 bases separated the two germline ends. The CDR3 extends over 13 amino acids. The germline gives CDR1 MGHRA, CDR2 YSYEKL. The CDR3 region is CASSQVARVEQYF. The CDR3 nucleotides read TGCGCCAGCAGCCAAGTCGCACGGGTCGAGCAGTACTTC.

The chain uses TRBV12-3 or TRBV12-4 and TRBJ2-7, with D perhaps TRBD1 (5 bases). The CDR3 runs to 16 residues. Trimming stripped 4 bases from V and 0 bases from J, with 16 bases between. The CDR3 sequence: CASSYSLGAFSYEQYF. CDR3 nucleotides: TGTGCCAGCAGTTATTCATTAGGGGCCTTCTCCTACGAGCAGTACTTC.

In its sample, this clonotype was seen many times. V and J are TRBV7-3 and TRBJ2-5; 9 positions agree with TRBD2. CDR3 length equals 16 residues. Germline lookup yields CDR1 SGHTA and CDR2 FQGTGA. V dropped 5 bases and J dropped 4; count of bases not matched to a gene: 11. CDR3 nucleotide sequence: TGTGCCAGCAGCCCGTCCCGGCGGGAGGGCGGAGAGACCCAGTACTTC. Translated: CASSPSRREGGETQYF.

The genes are TRBV12-3 or TRBV12-4 and TRBJ2-1; the match to TRBD2 covers 11 bases. Germline trimming cut 6 bases from V and 5 bases from J; bases unmatched to any gene: 9. The CDR3 runs 16 residues. CDR3 bases: TGTGCCAGCAGGAACCCGGGACTAGCGGCCGACAATGAGCAGTTCTTC. This gives the protein CASRNPGLAADNEQFF.

The gene calls are TRBV5-4 and TRBJ1-2; D may be TRBD1 (5 bases). The CDR3 has 15 amino acids. Looked up from germline, CDR1 is SGHNT and CDR2 is YYREEE (reference sequence). Trimming took 1 base from V and 0 from J, leaving 10 bases between them. The CDR3 here is CASSLNGATNYGYTF. CDR3 sequence (DNA): TGTGCCAGCAGCTTGAATGGGGCCACTAACTATGGCTACACCTTC.

This clonotype has a count of ten or more. The rearrangement joins TRBV4-3 to TRBJ2-2; weak D call: TRBD2 (6 bases). This CDR3 has 14 residues. Germline V CDR1 and CDR2: LGHNA, YSLEER. The germline V and J ends were trimmed by 6 bases and 3 bases, with 11 bases remaining between them. The CDR3 loop is CASRMRGDTGELFF. The CDR3 DNA sequence: TGCGCCAGCAGAATGCGGGGCGACACCGGGGAGCTGTTTTTT.

This clonotype was recorded many times. This CDR3 is CASSSGGVQAEQYF. The CDR3 DNA reads TGTGCCAGCAGTTCTGGTGGTGTTCAAGCCGAGCAGTACTTC. The chain carries TRBV28 and TRBJ2-7; no definite D call. The CDR3 loop spans 14 amino acids. With 4 bases removed from V and 6 bases from J, the gap between germline ends came to 16 bases. Germline lookup yields CDR1 MDHEN and CDR2 SYDVKM.

This clonotype was found many times. The V and J genes are TRBV2 and TRBJ2-1; 7 bases map to TRBD1. The CDR3 contains 15 residues. Germline CDR1 is SNHLY and CDR2 is FYNNEI. The V and J ends lost 4 bases and 4 bases, in that order; junction bases with no gene match: 7. The CDR3 region has the DNA TGTGCCAGCAGTGCCCGGGACAGCTTATACAATGAGCAGTTCTTC. It yields the protein CASSARDSLYNEQFF.

This clonotype was observed at least ten times. The V and J genes are TRBV27 and TRBJ2-1; D might be TRBD1 or TRBD2, each matching 6 bases. Germline V gene lookup returns CDR1 MNHEY and CDR2 SMNVEV (reference sequence). V gave up 9 bases and J gave up 7 bases, with 19 bases separating them. CDR3 length equals 14 residues. CDR3 region: CASQPRGPRNEQFF. CDR3 in DNA: TGTGCCAGTCAGCCCCGGGGGCCGAGGAATGAGCAGTTCTTC.

This clonotype has a count of ten or more. The J gene is TRBJ1-4, the V gene TRBV11-3; 7 bases map to TRBD1. The CDR3 is made up of 19 amino acids. After removal of 5 bases from V and 0 bases from J, the junction contained 15 bases not matched to a gene. Germline V CDR1 and CDR2: SGHNT, YENEEA. The CDR3 loop reads CASSMTLWDRVATNEKLFF. The CDR3 DNA sequence: TGTGCCAGCAGCATGACCCTGTGGGACAGAGTTGCAACTAATGAAAAACTGTTTTTT.

This clonotype was counted ten times or more. The gene calls are TRBV28 and TRBJ2-7; maybe TRBD1 (6 bases). V was cut by 6 bases and J by 4 bases, with 19 bases left in between. Germline V gene sequence: CDR1 MDHEN, CDR2 SYDVKM. There are 15 residues in the CDR3. Here the CDR3 reads CASSSYREAKYEQYF. In DNA form, the CDR3 reads TGTGCCAGCAGCTCATACAGGGAAGCCAAATACGAGCAGTACTTC.

This clonotype was seen repeatedly, ten times or more. The rearrangement links TRBV11-2 to TRBJ2-2; TRBD2 is a possible D gene (5 bases). The CDR3 consists of 16 residues. Looked up from germline, CDR1 is SGHAT and CDR2 is FQNNGV. The germline V and J ends were trimmed by 1 base and 4 bases, with 13 bases remaining between them. The CDR3 sequence: CASSLVLEVGTGELFF. The CDR3 DNA reads TGTGCCAGCAGCTTAGTACTGGAGGTCGGCACCGGGGAGCTGTTTTTT.